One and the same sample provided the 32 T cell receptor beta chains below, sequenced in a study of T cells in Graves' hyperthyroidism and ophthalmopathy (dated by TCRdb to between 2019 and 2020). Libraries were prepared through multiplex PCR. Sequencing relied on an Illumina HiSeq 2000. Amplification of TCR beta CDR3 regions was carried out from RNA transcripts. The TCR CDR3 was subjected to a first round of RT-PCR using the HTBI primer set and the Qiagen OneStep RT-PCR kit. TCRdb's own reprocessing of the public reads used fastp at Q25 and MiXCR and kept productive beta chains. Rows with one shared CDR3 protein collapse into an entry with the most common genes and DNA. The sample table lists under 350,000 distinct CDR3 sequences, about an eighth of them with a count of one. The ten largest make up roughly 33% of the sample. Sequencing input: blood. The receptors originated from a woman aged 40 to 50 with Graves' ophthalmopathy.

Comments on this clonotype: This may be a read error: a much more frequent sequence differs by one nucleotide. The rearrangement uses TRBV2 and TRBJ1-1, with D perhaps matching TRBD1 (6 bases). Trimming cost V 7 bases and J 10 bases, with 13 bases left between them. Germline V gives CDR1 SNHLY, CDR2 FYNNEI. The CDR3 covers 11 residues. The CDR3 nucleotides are TGTGCCAGCATACAGGGCTATGGAGCTTTCTTT. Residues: CASIQGYGAFF.

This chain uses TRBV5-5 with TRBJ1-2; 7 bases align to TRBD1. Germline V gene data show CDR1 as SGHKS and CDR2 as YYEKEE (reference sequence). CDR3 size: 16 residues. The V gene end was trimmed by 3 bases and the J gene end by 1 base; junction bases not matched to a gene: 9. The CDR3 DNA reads TGTGCCAGCAGCTCTAGACAGGGACTAGTTAACTATGGCTACACCTTC. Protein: CASSSRQGLVNYGYTF.

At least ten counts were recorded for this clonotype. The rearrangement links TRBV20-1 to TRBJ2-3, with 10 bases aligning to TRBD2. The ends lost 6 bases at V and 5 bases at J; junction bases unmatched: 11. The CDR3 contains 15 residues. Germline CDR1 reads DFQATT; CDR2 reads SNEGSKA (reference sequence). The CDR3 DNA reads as TGCAGTGCGGCGTCTCGGACTAGCGGAGGAGATACGCAGTATTTT. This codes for CSAASRTSGGDTQYF.

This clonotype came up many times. The CDR3: CASSSSGGATDTQYF. The CDR3 nucleotides read TGTGCCAGCAGTTCGAGCGGGGGGGCTACAGATACGCAGTATTTT. This chain uses TRBV12-3 or TRBV12-4 with TRBJ2-3, with TRBD2 identical over 10 bases. V shed 4 bases and J 3 bases; nucleotides not matched to a gene: 4. This CDR3 contains 15 residues.

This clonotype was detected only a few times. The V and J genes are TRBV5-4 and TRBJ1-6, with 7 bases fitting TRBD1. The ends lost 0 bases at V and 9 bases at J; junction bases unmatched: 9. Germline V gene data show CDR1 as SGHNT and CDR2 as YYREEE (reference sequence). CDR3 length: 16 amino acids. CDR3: CASSLGDRSLSSPLHF. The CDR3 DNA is TGTGCCAGCAGCTTGGGGGACAGATCGCTCTCTTCACCCCTCCACTTT.

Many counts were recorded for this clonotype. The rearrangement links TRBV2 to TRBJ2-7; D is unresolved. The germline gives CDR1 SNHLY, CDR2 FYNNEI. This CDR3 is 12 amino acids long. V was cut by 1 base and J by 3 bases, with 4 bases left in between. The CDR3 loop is CASSEGFYEQYF. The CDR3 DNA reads TGTGCCAGCAGTGAAGGGTTCTACGAGCAGTACTTC.

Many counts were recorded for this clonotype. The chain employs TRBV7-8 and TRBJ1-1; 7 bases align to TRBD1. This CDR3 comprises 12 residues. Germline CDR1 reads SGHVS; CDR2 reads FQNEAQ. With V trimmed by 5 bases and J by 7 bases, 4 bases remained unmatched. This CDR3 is CASSTGTDEAFF. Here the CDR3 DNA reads TGTGCCAGCAGCACAGGGACAGATGAAGCTTTCTTT. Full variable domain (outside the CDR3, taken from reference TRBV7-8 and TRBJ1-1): GAGVSQSPRYKVAKRGQDVALRCDPISGHVSLFWYQQALGQGPEFLTYFQNEAQLDKSGLPSDRFFAERPEGSVSTLKIQRTQQEDSAVYLCASSTGTDEAFFGQGTRLTVV.

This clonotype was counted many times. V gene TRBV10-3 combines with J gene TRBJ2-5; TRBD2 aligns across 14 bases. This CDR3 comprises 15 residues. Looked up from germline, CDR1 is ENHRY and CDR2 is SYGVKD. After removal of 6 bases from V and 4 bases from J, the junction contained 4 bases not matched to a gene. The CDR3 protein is CAISRGTSGRETQYF. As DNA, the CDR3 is TGTGCCATCAGCCGCGGGACTAGCGGGAGAGAGACCCAGTACTTC.

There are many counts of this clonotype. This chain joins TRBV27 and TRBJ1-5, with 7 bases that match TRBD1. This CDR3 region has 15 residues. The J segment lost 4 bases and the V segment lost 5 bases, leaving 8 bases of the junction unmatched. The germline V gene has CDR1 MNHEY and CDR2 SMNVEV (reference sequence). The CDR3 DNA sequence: TGTGCCAGCAGTCCCACAGGGGAGTGGAATCAGCCCCAGCATTTT. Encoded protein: CASSPTGEWNQPQHF.

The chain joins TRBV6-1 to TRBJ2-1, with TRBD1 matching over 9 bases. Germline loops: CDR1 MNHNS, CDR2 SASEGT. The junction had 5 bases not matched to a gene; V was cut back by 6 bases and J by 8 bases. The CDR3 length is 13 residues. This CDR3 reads CASRSTGGDEQFF. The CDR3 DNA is TGTGCCAGCAGATCGACAGGGGGGGATGAGCAGTTCTTC.

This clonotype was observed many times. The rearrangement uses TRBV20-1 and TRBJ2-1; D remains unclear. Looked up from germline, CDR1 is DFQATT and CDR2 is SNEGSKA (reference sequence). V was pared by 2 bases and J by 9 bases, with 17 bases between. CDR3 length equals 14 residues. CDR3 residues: CSARMDQRKGEQFF. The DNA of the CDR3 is TGCAGTGCTAGAATGGACCAACGGAAGGGTGAGCAGTTCTTC.

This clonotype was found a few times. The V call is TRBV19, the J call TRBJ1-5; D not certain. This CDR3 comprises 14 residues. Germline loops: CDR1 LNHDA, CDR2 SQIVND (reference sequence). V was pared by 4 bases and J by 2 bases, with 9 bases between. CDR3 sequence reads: CASSKGKRNQPQHF. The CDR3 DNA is TGTGCCAGTAGTAAGGGCAAGCGCAATCAGCCCCAGCATTTT.

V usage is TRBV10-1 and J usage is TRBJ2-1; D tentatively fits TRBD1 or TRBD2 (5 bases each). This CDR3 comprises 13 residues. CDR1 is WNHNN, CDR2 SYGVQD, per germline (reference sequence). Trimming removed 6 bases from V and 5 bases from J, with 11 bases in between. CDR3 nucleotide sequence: TGCGCCAGCAGCGGGACCGACGACAATGAGCAGTTCTTC. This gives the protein CASSGTDDNEQFF.

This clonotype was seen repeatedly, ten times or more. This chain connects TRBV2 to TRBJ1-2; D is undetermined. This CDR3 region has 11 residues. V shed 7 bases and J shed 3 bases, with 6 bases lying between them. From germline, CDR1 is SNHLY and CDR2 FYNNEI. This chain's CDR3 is CASNTDYGYTF. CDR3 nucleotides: TGTGCCAGCAACACCGACTATGGCTACACCTTC.

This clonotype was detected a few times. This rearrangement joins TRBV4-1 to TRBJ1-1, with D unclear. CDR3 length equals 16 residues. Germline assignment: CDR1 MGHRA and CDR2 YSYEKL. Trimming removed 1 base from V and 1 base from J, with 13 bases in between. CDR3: CASSQGPATGNTEAFF. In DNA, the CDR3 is TGCGCCAGCAGCCAAGGCCCAGCCACGGGGAACACTGAAGCTTTCTTT.

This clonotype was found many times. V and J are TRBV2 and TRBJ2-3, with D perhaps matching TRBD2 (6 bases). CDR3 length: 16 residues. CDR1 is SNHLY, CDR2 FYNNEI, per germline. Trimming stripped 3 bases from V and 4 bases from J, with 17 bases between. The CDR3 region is CASSDLWIGSADTQYF. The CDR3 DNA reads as TGTGCCAGCAGTGATTTATGGATCGGGAGTGCAGATACGCAGTATTTT. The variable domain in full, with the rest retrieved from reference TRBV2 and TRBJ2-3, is EPEVTQTPSHQVTQMGQEVILRCVPISNHLYFYWYRQILGQKVEFLVSFYNNEISEKSEIFDDQFSVERPDGSNFTLKIRSTKLEDSAMYFCASSDLWIGSADTQYFGPGTRLTVL.

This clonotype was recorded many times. This CDR3 reads CAIRTRDGPNSPLHF. CDR3 in DNA: TGTGCCATCAGGACCCGGGACGGACCCAATTCACCCCTCCACTTT. V is TRBV10-3 and J is TRBJ1-6; TRBD1 might be the D (5 bases). The CDR3 is 15 residues long. CDR1 and CDR2 from the germline V gene are ENHRY and SYGVKD. The V end was cut by 6 bases, the J end by 7 bases, with 16 bases between.

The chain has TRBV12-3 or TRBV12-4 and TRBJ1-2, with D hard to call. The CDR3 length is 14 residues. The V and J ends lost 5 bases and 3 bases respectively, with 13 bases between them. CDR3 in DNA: TGTGCCAGCAGTCCCTTCCAGCGTGACTATGGCTACACCTTC. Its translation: CASSPFQRDYGYTF.

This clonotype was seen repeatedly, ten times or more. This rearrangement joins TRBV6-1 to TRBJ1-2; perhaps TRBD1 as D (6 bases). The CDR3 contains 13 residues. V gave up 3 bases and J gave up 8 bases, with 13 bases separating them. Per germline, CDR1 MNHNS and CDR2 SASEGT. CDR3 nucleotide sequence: TGTGCCAGCAGTGACAGGGGAAGGAGCGGCTACACCTTC. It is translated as CASSDRGRSGYTF.

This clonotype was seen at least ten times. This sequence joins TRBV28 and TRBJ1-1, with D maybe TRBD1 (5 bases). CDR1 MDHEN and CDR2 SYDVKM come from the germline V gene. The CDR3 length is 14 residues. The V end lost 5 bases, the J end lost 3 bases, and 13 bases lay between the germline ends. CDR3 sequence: CASSGRGGDTEAFF. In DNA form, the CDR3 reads TGTGCCAGCAGTGGTAGGGGCGGGGACACTGAAGCTTTCTTT.

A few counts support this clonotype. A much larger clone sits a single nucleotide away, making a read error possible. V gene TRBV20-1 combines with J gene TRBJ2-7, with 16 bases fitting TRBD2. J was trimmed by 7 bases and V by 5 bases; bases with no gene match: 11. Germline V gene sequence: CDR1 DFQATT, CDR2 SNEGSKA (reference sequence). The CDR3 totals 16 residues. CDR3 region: CSAREGLAGGPGEQYF. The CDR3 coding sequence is TGCAGTGCTCGTGAGGGACTAGCGGGAGGGCCGGGGGAGCAGTACTTC.

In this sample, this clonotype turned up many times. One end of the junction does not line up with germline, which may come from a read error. CDR3 protein: CASSKHRGRDTGAFF. In DNA form, the CDR3 reads TGTGCCAGCAGTAAACACAGGGGGCGGGACACTGGAGCTTTCTTT. This rearrangement joins TRBV25-1 to TRBJ1-1; TRBD1 matches at 9 bases. CDR3 size: 15 residues. Germline assignment: CDR1 MGHDK and CDR2 SYGVNS.

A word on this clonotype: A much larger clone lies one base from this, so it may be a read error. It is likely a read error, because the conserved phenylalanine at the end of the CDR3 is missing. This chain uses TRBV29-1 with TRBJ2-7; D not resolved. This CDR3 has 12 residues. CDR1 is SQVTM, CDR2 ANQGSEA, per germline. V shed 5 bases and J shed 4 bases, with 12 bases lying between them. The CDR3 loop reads CSVRFITYEQYL. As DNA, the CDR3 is TGCAGCGTTCGCTTTATTACGTACGAGCAGTACCTC.

The CDR3 DNA reads as TGTGCCAGCAGTACTAGCGGGAGCGGGTACGAGCAGTACTTC. Translation gives CASSTSGSGYEQYF. J is TRBJ2-7 and V is TRBV6-5, with TRBD2 matching over 11 bases. The CDR3 loop spans 14 amino acids. Trimming took 5 bases from V and 4 from J; bases not matched to a gene: 4. Per the germline V gene, CDR1 is MNHEY and CDR2 is SVGAGI.

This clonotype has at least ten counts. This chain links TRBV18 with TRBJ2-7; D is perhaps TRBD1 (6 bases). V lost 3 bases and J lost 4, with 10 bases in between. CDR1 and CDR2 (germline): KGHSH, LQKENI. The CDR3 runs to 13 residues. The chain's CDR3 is CASSPAGEYEQYF. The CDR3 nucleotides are TGTGCCAGCTCACCGGCAGGGGAGTACGAGCAGTACTTC. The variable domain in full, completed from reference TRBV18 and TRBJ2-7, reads NAGVMQNPRHLVRRRGQEARLRCSPMKGHSHVYWYRQLPEEGLKFMVYLQKENIIDESGMPKERFSAEFPKEGPSILRIQQVVRGDSAAYFCASSPAGEYEQYFGPGTRLTVT.

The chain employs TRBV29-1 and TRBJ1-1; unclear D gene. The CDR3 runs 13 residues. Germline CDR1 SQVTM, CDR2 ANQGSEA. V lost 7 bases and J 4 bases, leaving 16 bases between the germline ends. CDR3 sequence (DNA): TGCAGCGCCCAACGGGAGGCCGGCACTGAAGCTTTCTTT. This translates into CSAQREAGTEAFF.

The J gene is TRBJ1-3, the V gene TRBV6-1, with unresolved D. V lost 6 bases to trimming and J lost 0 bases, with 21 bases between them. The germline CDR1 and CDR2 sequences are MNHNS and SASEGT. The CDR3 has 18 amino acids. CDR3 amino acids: CASSRLTASESSGNTIYF. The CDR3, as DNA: TGTGCCAGCAGCCGGCTAACAGCCTCCGAGAGCTCTGGAAACACCATATATTTT.

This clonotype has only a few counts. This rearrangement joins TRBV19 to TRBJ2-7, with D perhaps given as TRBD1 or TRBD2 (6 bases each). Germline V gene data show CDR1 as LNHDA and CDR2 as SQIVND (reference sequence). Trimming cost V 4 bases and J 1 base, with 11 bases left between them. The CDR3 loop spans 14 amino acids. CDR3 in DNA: TGTGCCAGTAGTACCGGAGGGGGGTCCTACGAGCAGTACTTC. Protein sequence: CASSTGGGSYEQYF.

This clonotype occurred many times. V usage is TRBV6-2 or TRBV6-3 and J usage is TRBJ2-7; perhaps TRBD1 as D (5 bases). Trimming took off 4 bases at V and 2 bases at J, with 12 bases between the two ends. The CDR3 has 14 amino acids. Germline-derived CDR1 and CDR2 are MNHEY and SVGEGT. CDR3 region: CASSWKQDAYEQYF. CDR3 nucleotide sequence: TGTGCCAGCAGTTGGAAACAGGACGCCTACGAGCAGTACTTC.

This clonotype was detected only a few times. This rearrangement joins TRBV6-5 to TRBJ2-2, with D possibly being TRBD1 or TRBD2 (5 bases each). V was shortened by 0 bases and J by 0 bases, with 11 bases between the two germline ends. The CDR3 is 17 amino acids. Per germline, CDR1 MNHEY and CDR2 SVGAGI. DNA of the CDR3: TGTGCCAGCAGTTACTCGACTGGGACCGCGAACACCGGGGAGCTGTTTTTT. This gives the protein CASSYSTGTANTGELFF.

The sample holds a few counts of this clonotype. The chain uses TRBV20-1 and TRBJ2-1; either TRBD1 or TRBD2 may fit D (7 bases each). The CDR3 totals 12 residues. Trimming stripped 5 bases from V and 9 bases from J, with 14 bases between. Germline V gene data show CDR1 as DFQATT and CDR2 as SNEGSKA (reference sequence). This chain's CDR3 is CSAPTGRGEQFF. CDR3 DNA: TGCAGTGCTCCGACAGGGAGGGGTGAGCAGTTCTTC.

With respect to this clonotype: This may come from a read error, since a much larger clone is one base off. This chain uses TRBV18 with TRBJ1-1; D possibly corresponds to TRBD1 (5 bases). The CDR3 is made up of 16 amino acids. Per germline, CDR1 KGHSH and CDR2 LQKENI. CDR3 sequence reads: CTSSPLDRGIGAEAFF. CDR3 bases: TGTACCAGCTCACCTCTCGACCGGGGGATCGGGGCTGAAGCTTTCTTT.